The T cell receptor beta chain described here comes from a study of blood T cell repertoires in COVID-19. Germline-derived CDR1 and CDR2 are SGHRS and YFSETQ. This CDR3 is 17 amino acids long. After removal of 4 bases from V and 0 bases from J, the junction contained 7 bases not matched to a gene. Clones were read by immunoSEQ multiplex PCR, and TCRdb kept only the in-frame ones, dropping some. The table has tens of thousands of clones, 70% to 90% seen once; the top ten hold 2.7%. The sequencing input was peripheral blood. V and J are TRBV5-1 and TRBJ1-6, with TRBD1 matching over 7 bases. This sequence originates from a man in his fifties or sixties with COVID-19, enrolled during active disease. The DNA of the CDR3 is TGCGCCAGCAGCATAGGACAGGACGCCTCCTATAATTCACCCCTCCACTTT. The encoded protein is CASSIGQDASYNSPLHF.